This T cell receptor (beta chain) was found in a study of cytomegalovirus exposure and HLA in healthy donors. Whole-study findings and limits: The study flagged some 170 TCR beta chains as cytomegalovirus-associated.

A multiplex PCR was run with 60 Vbeta primers and 13 Jbeta primers. TCRdb's copy holds only in-frame clones and misses some; the assay was immunoSEQ multiplex PCR. The table lists 130,000 or so clones, approximately 75% of them singletons, with roughly 4% in the top ten. Regarding this clone: Its antigen is still unknown.

The CDR3 covers 15 residues. The trim removed 0 bases at V and 2 bases at J, leaving 3 bases unmatched. Germline V gene data show CDR1 as SNHLY and CDR2 as FYNNEI. The chain combines TRBV2 with TRBJ1-2, with 7 bases that match TRBD1. The TCR comes from a man aged 50 or older in good health and CMV-seropositive. Sequencing was done on a sample of PBMCs. The CDR3 DNA sequence: TGTGCCAGCAGTGAAGCCCCGACAGGGAACTATGGCTACACCTTC. Protein product: CASSEAPTGNYGYTF. The whole variable domain, remainder taken from reference TRBV2 and TRBJ1-2, is EPEVTQTPSHQVTQMGQEVILRCVPISNHLYFYWYRQILGQKVEFLVSFYNNEISEKSEIFDDQFSVERPDGSNFTLKIRSTKLEDSAMYFCASSEAPTGNYGYTFGSGTRLTVV.